This TCR beta chain came from a study of OX40 agonist ivuxolimab in advanced cancers. Study summary: At doses from 0.01 to 10 mg/kg, patients were given intravenous ivuxolimab every 2 weeks. A male proportion of 82.7% was recorded, with mean age approximately 57 years and range 23 to 79.

This clone has a single count. The V gene's germline CDR1 is MGHRA and CDR2 YSYEKL. The CDR3 totals 17 residues. Unmatched junction bases numbered 16, after V lost 0 bases and J lost 12 bases. Measured with immunoSEQ multiplex PCR; TCRdb has only the in-frame clones, and not every one. In the table there are 65,000 to 80,000 clones, more than 85% of which are singletons. The chain recombines TRBV4-1 with TRBJ2-7; TRBD1 agrees at 11 bases. Material: CD4+ or CD8+ T cells sorted from blood, obtained in a trial of the OX40 agonist ivuxolimab. The TCR comes from an adult with an advanced solid tumor such as melanoma, head and neck, liver or kidney cancer. The CDR3 bases are TGCGCCAGCAGCCAAGATCGAGTCGGGACAGGGGGTAACTCTCCGTACTTC. Protein product: CASSQDRVGTGGNSPYF.